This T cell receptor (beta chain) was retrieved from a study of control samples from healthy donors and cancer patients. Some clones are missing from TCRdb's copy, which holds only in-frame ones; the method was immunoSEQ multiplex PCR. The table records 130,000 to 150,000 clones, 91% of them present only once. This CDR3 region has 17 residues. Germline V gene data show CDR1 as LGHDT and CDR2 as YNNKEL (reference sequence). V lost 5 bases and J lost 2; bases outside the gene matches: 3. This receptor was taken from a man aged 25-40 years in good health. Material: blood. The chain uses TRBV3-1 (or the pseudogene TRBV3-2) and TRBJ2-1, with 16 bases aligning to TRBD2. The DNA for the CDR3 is TGTGCCAGCAGCTCGGGACTAGCGGGGGGGCCCTACAATGAGCAGTTCTTC. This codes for CASSSGLAGGPYNEQFF.